This T cell receptor beta chain was sequenced for a study of blood T cell repertoires in COVID-19. Germline values: CDR1 MNHEY, CDR2 SVGAGI. The CDR3 extends over 15 amino acids. The ends were cut back, 6 bases at V and 1 base at J, with 13 bases in the middle. The assay was immunoSEQ multiplex PCR, and TCRdb's table has in-frame clones only and misses some. Among around 300,000 clones listed, 85% were seen once. The sequenced sample consisted of peripheral blood. This clonotype originated in a human donor in a cohort sampled during active COVID-19. V gene TRBV6-5 combines with J gene TRBJ1-5; D may be TRBD1 (5 bases). The CDR3 coding sequence is TGTGCCAGCAGACCATCAGGGCGGAGCAATCAGCCCCAGCATTTT. The encoded protein is CASRPSGRSNQPQHF.